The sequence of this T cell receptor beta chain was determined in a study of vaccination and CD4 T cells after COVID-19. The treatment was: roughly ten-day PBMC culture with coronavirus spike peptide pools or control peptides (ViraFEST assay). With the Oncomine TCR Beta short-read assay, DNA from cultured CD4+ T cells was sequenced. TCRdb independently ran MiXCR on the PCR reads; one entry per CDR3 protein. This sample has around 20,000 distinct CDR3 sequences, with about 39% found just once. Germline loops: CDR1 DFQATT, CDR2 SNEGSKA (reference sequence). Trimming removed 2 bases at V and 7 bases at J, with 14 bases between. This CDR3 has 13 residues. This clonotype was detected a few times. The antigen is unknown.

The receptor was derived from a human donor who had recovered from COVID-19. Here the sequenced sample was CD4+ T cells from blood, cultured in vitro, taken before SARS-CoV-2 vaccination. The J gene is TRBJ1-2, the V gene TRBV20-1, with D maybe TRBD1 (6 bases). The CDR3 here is CSARHRELGGYTF. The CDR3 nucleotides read TGCAGTGCTAGACACAGGGAATTGGGTGGCTACACCTTC.